Given below is one T cell receptor (beta chain) in context. Only in-frame clones appear in the TCRdb table, and some are missing; sequencing was by immunoSEQ multiplex PCR. The sample includes 90,000 to 120,000 clones, approximately 93% of them seen just once. The data originate from a study of T cell responses to AZD1222 COVID-19 vaccine. The CDR3 runs 16 residues. From germline, CDR1 is GTSNPN and CDR2 SVGIG (reference sequence). The V end was cut by 0 bases, the J end by 5 bases, with 16 bases between. Here the sequenced sample was peripheral blood, taken on day 0 of AZD1222 vaccination. The clonotype was recovered from an adult in good health. The V call is TRBV30, the J call TRBJ2-2, with D perhaps given as TRBD1 or TRBD2 (5 bases each). The CDR3 is CAWSVGAGVNTGELFF. The CDR3 coding sequence is TGTGCCTGGAGTGTAGGGGCGGGTGTCAATACCGGGGAGCTGTTTTTT.